The source of this TCR beta chain is a study of T cell repertoires in cytomegalovirus infection. The CDR3 runs to 12 residues. Trimming shortened V by 5 bases and J by 3 bases, and 11 bases separated the two germline ends. Germline V CDR1 and CDR2: SQVTM, ANQGSEA. TCRdb called the reads again in MiXCR, with one record for every CDR3 protein. Of 200,000 to 300,000 distinct CDR3 sequences listed, 8% to 9.5% are singletons. The TCR comes from a human donor in good health (CMV status not recorded). Some clones in this sample may be carry-over from other donors' samples. Sequencing was done on a sample of PBMCs. The genes are TRBV29-1 and TRBJ2-7; no clear D. CDR3 nucleotides: TGCAGCGTTAGAGGCCGCGGCTACGAGCAGTACTTC. As protein: CSVRGRGYEQYF.